The 27 T cell receptor beta chains below come from one sample, sequenced in a study of T cells in localized non-small cell lung cancer. Libraries were prepared by immunoSEQ multiplex PCR; TCRdb keeps only in-frame clonotypes and omits some of them. The sample has about 79,000 clones; about four fifths are singletons. Sequenced here: peripheral blood, sampled before any cancer treatment. All receptors derive from a female donor over 55 with stage I lung adenocarcinoma.

The V gene is TRBV12-5, the J gene TRBJ2-2, with D perhaps matching TRBD1 or TRBD2 (6 bases each). This CDR3 is built from 15 residues. The ends were cut back, 2 bases at V and 7 bases at J, with 14 bases in the middle. CDR1 is LGHNT, CDR2 FRNRAP, per germline. The CDR3 region is CASGLTSGGHGELFF. The CDR3 bases are TGTGCTAGTGGTTTGACTAGTGGGGGGCACGGGGAGCTGTTTTTT.

In its sample, this clone was seen once. This chain connects TRBV10-3 to TRBJ1-1; D is ambiguous. Per germline, CDR1 ENHRY and CDR2 SYGVKD. The CDR3 totals 13 residues. The ends were cut back, 3 bases at V and 3 bases at J, with 8 bases in the middle. The CDR3 DNA reads TGTGCCATCAGTGATGGTCCGGACACTGAAGCTTTCTTT. Translating it yields CAISDGPDTEAFF.

The chain couples TRBV12-5 to TRBJ2-5; tentative D call: TRBD1 (5 bases). Trimming stripped 2 bases from V and 7 bases from J, with 11 bases between. From germline, CDR1 is LGHNT and CDR2 FRNRAP. The CDR3 sequence is 13 residues long. The CDR3 sequence: CASGLRQGRTQYF. DNA for the CDR3: TGTGCTAGTGGTTTGAGGCAGGGTAGGACCCAGTACTTC. The entire variable domain, with the rest obtained from reference TRBV12-5 and TRBJ2-5, is as follows: DARVTQTPRHKVTEMGQEVTMRCQPILGHNTVFWYRQTMMQGLELLAYFRNRAPLDDSGMPKDRFSAEMPDATLATLKIQPSEPRDSAVYFCASGLRQGRTQYFGPGTRLLVL.

The gene calls are TRBV5-6 and TRBJ2-7; the D gene is possibly TRBD2 (6 bases). Germline V gene data show CDR1 as SGHDT and CDR2 as YYEEEE. The CDR3 totals 14 residues. V lost 1 base and J lost 12, with 20 bases in between. CDR3 residues: CASSLYTSSSRAYF. CDR3 coding DNA: TGTGCCAGCAGCTTGTATACTAGCTCGAGTCGGGCGTACTTC.

This sequence joins TRBV9 and TRBJ2-5; 14 bases are a match to TRBD2. This CDR3 is 16 amino acids long. Trimming cost V 4 bases and J 4 bases; bases outside gene matches: 6. Germline lookup yields CDR1 SGDLS and CDR2 YYNGEE. CDR3 sequence reads: CASSSRLAGGGETQYF. As DNA, the CDR3 is TGTGCCAGCAGCTCCCGACTAGCGGGAGGGGGAGAGACCCAGTACTTC. The full variable domain, its missing parts supplied by reference TRBV9 and TRBJ2-5, is DSGVTQTPKHLITATGQRVTLRCSPRSGDLSVYWYQQSLDQGLQFLIQYYNGEERAKGNILERFSAQQFPDLHSELNLSSLELGDSALYFCASSSRLAGGGETQYFGPGTRLLVL.

This clone is a singleton in its sample. V usage is TRBV6-1 and J usage is TRBJ2-4; 8 bases agree with TRBD1. This CDR3 is 15 amino acids long. The V segment lost 6 bases and the J segment 5 bases; nucleotides outside the gene matches: 9. Germline loops: CDR1 MNHNS, CDR2 SASEGT. CDR3 DNA sequence: TGTGCCAGCAGCAATGACAGGGGACATCAAAACATTCAGTACTTC. Amino acid sequence: CASSNDRGHQNIQYF.

This clone appeared a single time. The V and J genes are TRBV19 and TRBJ1-2; TRBD1 is a possible D gene (6 bases). Trimming took 7 bases from V and 1 from J, leaving 13 bases between them. This CDR3 comprises 14 residues. Germline V CDR1 and CDR2: LNHDA, SQIVND (reference sequence). CDR3 region: CASTPQGFNYGYTF. CDR3 nucleotide sequence: TGTGCCAGTACCCCCCAGGGGTTTAACTATGGCTACACCTTC.

The genes are TRBV28 and TRBJ2-5; either TRBD1 or TRBD2 may supply D (5 bases each). CDR3 length: 17 amino acids. Germline CDR1 and CDR2: MDHEN and SYDVKM. With 1 base removed from V and 7 bases from J, the gap between germline ends came to 22 bases. DNA of the CDR3: TGTGCCAGCAGTTTATATACTGGGGGAGTCTCCCTTGGGACCCAGTACTTC. This sequence encodes CASSLYTGGVSLGTQYF. Using reference TRBV28 and TRBJ2-5 for the parts outside the CDR3, the full variable domain is DVKVTQSSRYLVKRTGEKVFLECVQDMDHENMFWYRQDPGLGLRLIYFSYDVKMKEKGDIPEGYSVSREKKERFSLILESASTNQTSMYLCASSLYTGGVSLGTQYFGPGTRLLVL.

This clone appeared a single time. V usage is TRBV6-5 and J usage is TRBJ1-1; a weak D match, TRBD1 (6 bases). V lost 8 bases and J lost 3, with 16 bases in between. The CDR3 runs 14 residues. The germline CDR1 and CDR2 sequences are MNHEY and SVGAGI. As DNA, the CDR3 is TGTGCCAGCTCGTTAGGGGGGTTCGACACTGAAGCTTTCTTT. The encoded protein is CASSLGGFDTEAFF.

The gene calls are TRBV19 and TRBJ2-2; perhaps TRBD1 as D (6 bases). Germline-derived CDR1 and CDR2 are LNHDA and SQIVND (reference sequence). The V end was cut by 2 bases, the J end by 3 bases, with 10 bases between. The CDR3 is 15 residues long. As DNA, the CDR3 is TGTGCCAGTAGTATACGGCAGGGGTACACCGGGGAGCTGTTTTTT. This codes for CASSIRQGYTGELFF.

V gene TRBV6-5 combines with J gene TRBJ1-1; no reliable D call. The CDR3 extends over 11 amino acids. Germline V CDR1 and CDR2: MNHEY, SVGAGI. Between the trimmed V and J ends, which lost 7 bases and 0 bases, there was a span of 3 bases. CDR3 protein: CASMLNTEAFF. Written as DNA, the CDR3 is TGTGCCAGCATGTTGAACACTGAAGCTTTCTTT.

The J gene is TRBJ2-3, the V gene TRBV5-1; perhaps TRBD2 as D (6 bases). The V gene lost 2 bases and the J gene lost 2 bases, with 12 bases spanning the gap. Germline V gene sequence: CDR1 SGHRS, CDR2 YFSETQ. The CDR3 contains 15 residues. The CDR3 nucleotides are TGCGCCAGCAGCTTCTCGCGGGGAGCCACAGATACGCAGTATTTT. It is translated as CASSFSRGATDTQYF.

Regarding this clone: The same CDR3 can be traced to other DNA sequences in this sample. This chain uses TRBV28 with TRBJ1-1; D may be TRBD1 (6 bases). The germline gives CDR1 MDHEN, CDR2 SYDVKM. The CDR3 is made up of 13 amino acids. V lost 2 bases to trimming and J lost 4 bases, with 8 bases between them. The CDR3 reads CASSLGRGTEAFF. Written as DNA, the CDR3 is TGTGCCAGCAGTTTAGGCAGGGGCACTGAAGCTTTCTTT.

This clone is a singleton in its sample. The V gene is TRBV7-6, the J gene TRBJ2-5; D might be TRBD2 (7 bases). The CDR3 loop spans 14 amino acids. Trimming removed 1 base from V and 4 bases from J, with 10 bases in between. From germline, CDR1 is SGHVS and CDR2 FNYEAQ. CDR3 protein: CASSLGGGRETQYF. The CDR3 bases are TGTGCCAGCAGCTTAGGGGGGGGGCGAGAGACCCAGTACTTC.

The CDR3 nucleotides are TGCGCCAGCAGTCGAGGTTCACCCCTCCACTTT. This encodes CASSRGSPLHF. J is TRBJ1-6 and V is TRBV23-1; D gene unclear. TRBV23-1 is placed among ORFs of uncertain function. The CDR3 extends over 11 amino acids. Trimming stripped 4 bases from V and 9 bases from J, with 4 bases between.

The chain joins TRBV6-6 to TRBJ1-5; D may be TRBD1 (5 bases). V was pared by 4 bases and J by 4 bases, with 14 bases between. This CDR3 has 15 amino acids. Germline V gene lookup returns CDR1 MNHNY and CDR2 SVGAGI (reference sequence). CDR3 bases: TGTGCCAGCAGTTTTGGGGGAGTGGGAAATCAGCCCCAGCATTTT. Residues: CASSFGGVGNQPQHF.

The chain combines TRBV6-5 with TRBJ1-5; a possible D gene is TRBD1 (5 bases). V was cut by 5 bases and J by 4 bases, with 12 bases left in between. This CDR3 region has 14 residues. Germline assignment: CDR1 MNHEY and CDR2 SVGAGI. CDR3 amino acids: CASSPDSFNQPQHF. CDR3 sequence (DNA): TGTGCCAGCAGTCCCGACAGTTTTAATCAGCCCCAGCATTTT.

Concerning this clone itself: Its ends do not fully match the called genes, so a read error is possible. This sequence joins TRBV5-1 and TRBJ2-2; D could derive from TRBD1 or TRBD2 (5 bases each). The CDR3 loop spans 14 amino acids. Germline lookup yields CDR1 SGHRS and CDR2 YFSETQ. The CDR3 nucleotides are TGCGCCAGCACCTTGGGGGTGGACACCGGGGAGCTGTTTTTT. Its translation: CASTLGVDTGELFF.

This rearrangement joins TRBV7-2 to TRBJ2-7, with 12 bases identical to TRBD2. V trimming: 4 bases; J trimming: 7 bases; junction bases outside the gene matches: 20. The CDR3 spans 19 residues. Germline lookup yields CDR1 SGHTA and CDR2 FQGNSA. The CDR3 nucleotides are TGTGCCAGCAGCTACCCTGGGCTAGCGGGAGGGCCCAAGGTGAGGGAGCAGTACTTC. It encodes CASSYPGLAGGPKVREQYF.

The chain couples TRBV7-9 to TRBJ1-2; D is ambiguous. This CDR3 comprises 17 residues. The V and J ends lost 0 bases and 4 bases respectively, with 18 bases between them. Germline V gene data show CDR1 as SEHNR and CDR2 as FQNEAQ (reference sequence). The CDR3 is CASSLASGFGNSYGYTF. CDR3 DNA: TGTGCCAGCAGCTTAGCGTCTGGGTTCGGGAATTCCTATGGCTACACCTTC. Using reference TRBV7-9 and TRBJ1-2 for the parts outside the CDR3, the full variable domain is DTGVSQNPRHKITKRGQNVTFRCDPISEHNRLYWYRQTLGQGPEFLTYFQNEAQLEKSRLLSDRFSAERPKGSFSTLEIQRTEQGDSAMYLCASSLASGFGNSYGYTFGSGTRLTVV.

V gene TRBV15 combines with J gene TRBJ2-7; D is unresolved. The CDR3 loop spans 15 amino acids. Germline loops: CDR1 LNHNV, CDR2 YYDKDF (reference sequence). The V end was cut by 1 base, the J end by 5 bases, with 15 bases between. CDR3 nucleotides: TGTGCCACCAGCAGAGGGGTGGCAGGCCACGACGAGCAGTACTTC. Translated, it gives CATSRGVAGHDEQYF.

The V gene is TRBV4-1, the J gene TRBJ2-5; 11 bases fit TRBD2. The V segment lost 0 bases and the J segment 6 bases; nucleotides outside the gene matches: 6. Germline V gene data show CDR1 as MGHRA and CDR2 as YSYEKL. The CDR3 is 16 amino acids. This CDR3 reads CASSQESTSGKKTQYF. In DNA form, the CDR3 reads TGCGCCAGCAGCCAAGAGTCGACTAGCGGGAAGAAGACCCAGTACTTC.

The V call is TRBV9, the J call TRBJ2-5; no clear D. Germline V gene lookup returns CDR1 SGDLS and CDR2 YYNGEE. V was trimmed by 4 bases and J by 1 base, leaving 11 bases between them. The CDR3 contains 14 residues. The CDR3 bases are TGTGCCAGCAGCCCCCGCCCCTCCCAAGAGACCCAGTACTTC. This codes for CASSPRPSQETQYF.

The chain carries TRBV2 and TRBJ1-2; D ambiguous. Germline V gives CDR1 SNHLY, CDR2 FYNNEI. The CDR3 covers 13 residues. Trimming cost V 4 bases and J 9 bases, with 15 bases left between them. CDR3 amino acids: CASSGTAERSYTF. The CDR3 DNA is TGTGCCAGCAGTGGGACGGCCGAGCGTAGCTACACCTTC.

The chain has TRBV9 and TRBJ2-1; tentative D call: TRBD1 (6 bases). The CDR3 is 19 residues long. Trimming took off 0 bases at V and 4 bases at J, with 23 bases between the two ends. Germline V CDR1 and CDR2: SGDLS, YYNGEE. The CDR3 DNA reads as TGTGCCAGCAGCGTAGCTGGTTCAATGTGGGGGCGCGGGTACAATGAGCAGTTCTTC. It codes for CASSVAGSMWGRGYNEQFF.

The sample holds a few counts of this clone. This chain joins TRBV7-2 and TRBJ2-7; 11 nucleotides align to TRBD1. Germline V CDR1 and CDR2: SGHTA, FQGNSA. V lost 5 bases and J lost 3; bases outside the gene matches: 9. The length of the CDR3 is 16 residues. The CDR3 here is CASSRRGGTGGYEQYF. The CDR3 DNA follows: TGTGCCAGCAGCCGAAGAGGGGGGACAGGGGGCTACGAGCAGTACTTC.

The CDR3 coding sequence is TGTGCCAGCGGGGGAGGAGGGGGTCGCTACGAGCAGTACTTC. It specifies CASGGGGGRYEQYF. V gene TRBV9 combines with J gene TRBJ2-7, with D possibly called TRBD1 or TRBD2 (6 bases each). The CDR3 sequence is 14 residues long. Germline V gene data show CDR1 as SGDLS and CDR2 as YYNGEE. V was trimmed by 7 bases and J by 3 bases, leaving 17 bases between them.